This T cell receptor beta chain was profiled in a study of glioma-infiltrating T cells. The iRepertoire nested amplicon-rescue multiplex PCR amplified TCR alpha and beta CDR3s from RNA. MiXCR was run by TCRdb on the multiplex PCR reads, yielding one entry per CDR3 protein. The table includes under 200,000 distinct CDR3 sequences, around 40% detected once. The V segment lost 3 bases and the J segment 3 bases; nucleotides outside the gene matches: 5. The CDR3 runs to 14 residues. The receptor comes from a human donor with low-grade glioma or glioblastoma, undergoing nonglioma brain surgery, or in good health (not recorded which). The V and J genes are TRBV12-3 or TRBV12-4 and TRBJ2-7; 7 bases line up with TRBD1. The sample consisted of glioma tissue, nonneoplastic brain tissue, or PBMCs (not recorded which). The CDR3 sequence is CASSLWDRYYEQYF. The DNA of the CDR3 is TGTGCCAGCAGTTTGTGGGACAGATACTACGAGCAGTACTTC.